This T cell receptor (beta chain) was retrieved from a study of T cell responses to AZD1222 COVID-19 vaccine (dated by TCRdb to the early 2020s). Regarding the study in general: AZD1222 recipients given second doses at about 4 weeks or at about 12 weeks were pooled, since spike-specific TCR depth and breadth were not found to differ between the two schedules. A total of 230 to 250 trial participants underwent TCR sequencing, of whom 207 received two doses of AZD1222 and 26 received two doses of the MenACWY control vaccine. Trial participants were enrolled into age subgroups of 18-55, 56-69 and 70-plus years, which contained around 150, 29 and 61 TCR-sequenced participants, respectively. Overall study results and their limits: Conclusions about previously exposed vaccinees were limited because only six or seven AZD1222 recipients were SARS-CoV-2 seropositive at baseline. After two AZD1222 doses, both the breadth and the depth of spike-specific TCRs were significantly higher than at day 0 and than in MenACWY recipients. Because no samples from the day 14 peak response were available, repertoires could be characterized only after the peak T cell response. CD4 TCRs associated with the vaccine covered the entire spike protein, and the dominant responses were in regions 160-218 and 743-854. The 56-69-year group was small, and its depth increase did not reach significance, likely because of low power. Participants were mostly white British, with more females than males. The authors suggested clonal diversity may have been underestimated. Reportedly, close to half of the unique spike-specific TCRs recognized epitopes lying outside the regions that are mutated in the B.1.351 and B.1.1.7 variants.

The sample's time point label, in plain terms: baseline before first vaccination. Samples from vaccinated people were obtained from the UK trials COV001 and COV002, which included a single-blind randomized controlled phase 2/3 trial of AZD1222 (ChAdOx1 nCoV-19) in healthy adults. Trial participant PBMC samples were collected at day 0 and day 28 after the second dose for TCRbeta chain sequencing. From a lookup of the germline V gene, CDR1 and CDR2 are ENHRY and SYGVKD. The V end loses 4 bases and the J end loses 0 bases, and a stretch of 6 bases separates them. The CDR3 goes from the cysteine to the phenylalanine over 13 residues. CDR3 DNA is the only sequence kept; it has 39 bases, read in frame from the first base. This clone was detected once. What antigen it recognizes has not been identified. Base qualities were left out, and no much larger clone turns up one base away. The CDR3 regions of human TCRbeta chains were analyzed by immunosequencing. In the authors' own workflow: Repertoire TCRs were matched against a reference library of SARS-CoV-2-specific TCRs generated with the MIRA antigen-specificity platform. Breadth was defined as the fraction of unique TCRs that were SARS-CoV-2-associated, and depth was defined as the fraction of total T cells that were SARS-CoV-2-associated. Using the MIRA data, each spike-specific TCR was mapped to the spike region that the TCR reacts to and placed in a CD4 or CD8 class. Log10-transformed breadth and depth values were compared by one-way ANOVA with Sidak's multiple comparisons tests. The table comes from immuneACCESS by way of TCRdb, which keeps in-frame sequences with V and J called. Part of the clones is missing from these tables; in studies checked, under half for an unresolved V gene and the rest for unknown reasons. V and J calls and clone size are those listed in that table; D and trimming were worked out from the DNA. The sample has under 150,000 clones on record, around nine tenths of them singletons. Of the sample, about 3.7% is held by the ten largest clones.

The sample consisted of peripheral blood, taken on day 0 of AZD1222 vaccination. This receptor was identified in an adult in good health. Rearrangement joined TRBV10-3 to TRBJ1-1; the D gene is not confidently resolved. CDR3 reads: CAISGQVNTEAFF. The DNA sequence reads TGTGCCATCAGTGGCCAGGTGAACACTGAAGCTTTCTTT.